This T cell receptor beta chain was sequenced for a study of blood T cells in healthy people across ages. The V and J ends lost 4 bases and 11 bases respectively, with 15 bases between them. The CDR3 extends over 14 amino acids. The germline V gene encodes CDR1 SGHDN and CDR2 FVKESK. The use of a sample-barcoded 5' primer and a J-beta primer mix characterized a second PCR of roughly 6 to 11 cycles. TCRdb called the 5' RACE reads again in MiXCR, with one record for every CDR3 protein. In the table there are a few hundred thousand distinct CDR3 sequences, 45% to 65% of which are singletons. This rearrangement joins TRBV14 to TRBJ1-6; D uncertain. This sequence was found in a man in his sixties in good health. Sequencing used blood. The CDR3 is CASSPELGSPPLHF. The DNA for the CDR3 is TGTGCCAGCAGCCCCGAGTTGGGGAGTCCACCCCTCCACTTT.